These 29 T cell receptor beta chains came from one sample sequenced in a study of blood T cell repertoires in COVID-19. TCRdb's table, derived via immunoSEQ multiplex PCR, lists solely in-frame clones and lacks some. The data contain more than 300,000 clones, about 83% of them singletons. The sample was peripheral blood. These receptors were obtained from a woman between 50 and 59 years old with acute or convalescent COVID-19.

V gene TRBV6-5 combines with J gene TRBJ2-7, with 9 positions matching TRBD1. In germline, CDR1 is MNHEY, CDR2 SVGAGI. This CDR3 region has 14 residues. Losses at the gene ends were 6 bases for V and 3 bases for J; bases not matched to a gene: 6. The CDR3: CASRIPGQGYEQYF. CDR3 nucleotide sequence: TGTGCCAGCAGAATCCCGGGACAGGGCTACGAGCAGTACTTC.

The genes are TRBV12-1 and TRBJ1-5; the D call TRBD1 from the table was never checked on the DNA. TRBV12-1 is recorded as a pseudogene. The CDR3 consists of 16 residues. Written as DNA, the CDR3 is TGTGCCAGCAGCTTTCGACAGGACCTACACAATCAGCCCCAGCATTTT. Amino acid sequence: CASSFRQDLHNQPQHF.

The rearrangement uses TRBV5-1 and TRBJ1-1; a possible D gene is TRBD1 (5 bases). V gave up 1 base and J gave up 4 bases, with 11 bases separating them. Per the germline V gene, CDR1 is SGHRS and CDR2 is YFSETQ. The CDR3 has 14 residues. CDR3 coding DNA: TGCGCCAGCAGCTTGCAGGGATCTGGCACTGAAGCTTTCTTT. Encoded protein: CASSLQGSGTEAFF.

V and J are TRBV18 and TRBJ2-1; weak D call: TRBD1 (6 bases). CDR1 is KGHSH and CDR2 is LQKENI in the germline V gene. V dropped 3 bases and J dropped 11 bases, with 14 bases sitting between them. The CDR3 extends over 13 amino acids. CDR3 residues: CASSPVDRHQQFF. The CDR3 region has the DNA TGTGCCAGCTCACCTGTTGACAGGCATCAGCAGTTCTTC.

This sequence joins TRBV27 and TRBJ2-1; D uncertain. The V gene's germline CDR1 is MNHEY and CDR2 SMNVEV (reference sequence). CDR3 size: 16 residues. The V gene lost 1 base and the J gene lost 0 bases, with 10 bases spanning the gap. The CDR3 nucleotides read TGTGCCAGCAGTTTATTCCCCGCGAGCTCCTACAATGAGCAGTTCTTC. Translation gives CASSLFPASSYNEQFF.

This chain uses TRBV9 with TRBJ2-1; D is uncertain. CDR3 length: 13 residues. In germline, CDR1 is SGDLS, CDR2 YYNGEE. Trimming removed 1 base at V and 7 bases at J, with 9 bases between. CDR3 sequence (DNA): TGTGCCAGCAGCGTATCACTTTTTAATGAGCAGTTCTTC. Amino acids: CASSVSLFNEQFF.

This clone was picked up one time. This chain's CDR3 is CATSDFPGAGGTDTQYF. The CDR3 nucleotides read TGTGCCACCAGTGATTTTCCCGGGGCCGGGGGGACAGATACGCAGTATTTT. This sequence joins TRBV24-1 and TRBJ2-3, with 7 bases fitting TRBD2. The CDR3 sequence is 17 residues long. The V and J ends lost 1 base and 3 bases, in that order; junction bases with no gene match: 9. CDR1 and CDR2 (germline): KGHDR, SFDVKD.

The CDR3 nucleotides are TGTGCCAGCAGTTACTCGGGGCAGGGCAAGCCCCAGCATTTT. It encodes CASSYSGQGKPQHF. The J gene is TRBJ1-5, the V gene TRBV6-5; perhaps TRBD1 as D (5 bases). Trimming cost V 0 bases and J 8 bases, with 11 bases left between them. Germline V lookup: CDR1 MNHEY, CDR2 SVGAGI. The length of the CDR3 is 14 residues.

The V gene is TRBV13, the J gene TRBJ2-2, with 7 bases identical to TRBD1. Looked up from germline, CDR1 is PRHDT and CDR2 is FYEKMQ (reference sequence). The length of the CDR3 is 13 residues. J gave up 8 bases and V 5 bases, and 5 bases lay outside the gene matches. As DNA, the CDR3 is TGTGCCAGCAGCCCAGGGGGAACGGGGGAGCTGTTTTTT. Protein product: CASSPGGTGELFF.

The chain is built from TRBV27 and TRBJ2-7, with 8 positions matching TRBD2. The germline V gene has CDR1 MNHEY and CDR2 SMNVEV (reference sequence). The ends lost 5 bases at V and 2 bases at J; junction bases unmatched: 8. The CDR3 has 15 amino acids. CDR3 DNA: TGTGCCAGCAGTGAAGGACTAGCATCCCCCTACGAGCAGTACTTC. This sequence encodes CASSEGLASPYEQYF.

The CDR3 DNA follows: TGCAGCGTTGGTTCCGAGGGAGGTGGTTCCGCCTACAATGAGCAGTTCTTC. Amino acid sequence: CSVGSEGGGSAYNEQFF. The V and J genes are TRBV29-1 and TRBJ2-1, with D tentatively TRBD2 (6 bases). The V end was cut by 4 bases, the J end by 2 bases, with 21 bases between. The CDR3 length is 17 residues. Per the germline V gene, CDR1 is SQVTM and CDR2 is ANQGSEA.

The chain has TRBV21-1 and TRBJ1-4. TRBV21-1 is termed a pseudogene. The CDR3 consists of 8 residues. This chain's CDR3 is CASPYLFF. In DNA, the CDR3 is TGTGCCAGCCCCTACCTGTTTTTT.

The chain couples TRBV28 to TRBJ2-2; the D gene is possibly TRBD2 (5 bases). The CDR3 extends over 16 amino acids. Trimming left V 8 bases short and J 4 bases short, with 20 bases between. In germline, CDR1 is MDHEN, CDR2 SYDVKM. CDR3 protein: CASGRPRGGSTGELFF. CDR3 in DNA: TGTGCCAGCGGAAGACCCCGGGGTGGTAGCACCGGGGAGCTGTTTTTT.

The chain joins TRBV3-1 (or the pseudogene TRBV3-2) to TRBJ1-2; the match to TRBD1 covers 7 bases. V lost 3 bases to trimming and J lost 3 bases; unmatched junction nucleotides: 4. CDR1 is LGHDT and CDR2 is YNNKEL in the germline V gene (reference sequence). There are 14 residues in the CDR3. CDR3 loop: CASSHRQGDYGYTF. The CDR3 DNA sequence: TGTGCCAGCAGCCACAGACAGGGCGACTATGGCTACACCTTC.

The table lists this clone with a count of one. The chain recombines TRBV24-1 with TRBJ2-7; TRBD2 agrees at 7 bases. Trimming at V came to 3 bases and at J to 1 base, leaving 5 bases not matched to a gene. Per germline, CDR1 KGHDR and CDR2 SFDVKD. The CDR3 is 15 residues long. The CDR3 nucleotides are TGTGCCACCAGTGATCTGGCTAGCGGTTCCTACGAGCAGTACTTC. It is translated as CATSDLASGSYEQYF.

This sequence joins TRBV5-4 and TRBJ2-1; 14 nucleotides agree with TRBD2. The ends lost 3 bases at V and 9 bases at J; junction bases unmatched: 8. Germline-derived CDR1 and CDR2 are SGHNT and YYREEE (reference sequence). CDR3 size: 16 residues. CDR3 sequence: CASSSGLAGGLSEQFF. For the CDR3, the DNA is TGTGCCAGCAGCTCAGGACTAGCGGGAGGTTTGAGTGAGCAGTTCTTC.

The chain employs TRBV7-2 and TRBJ2-5; possibly TRBD2 for D (5 bases). CDR1 SGHTA and CDR2 FQGNSA come from the germline V gene. This CDR3 is built from 13 residues. Between the trimmed V and J ends, which lost 8 bases and 5 bases, there was a span of 15 bases. CDR3 residues: CASADGIHETQYF. The CDR3 nucleotides are TGTGCCAGCGCGGACGGGATACACGAGACCCAGTACTTC.

Only a few counts were recorded for this clone. This chain joins TRBV20-1 and TRBJ1-1, with D unresolved. CDR3 length: 11 residues. Germline CDR1 reads DFQATT; CDR2 reads SNEGSKA (reference sequence). CDR3 region: CRAASYTEAFF. DNA of the CDR3: TGCAGAGCGGCCAGTTACACTGAAGCTTTCTTT.

The V call is TRBV24-1, the J call TRBJ2-1; 11 bases agree with TRBD2. This CDR3 comprises 15 residues. The V gene end was trimmed by 4 bases and the J gene end by 10 bases; junction bases not matched to a gene: 8. The germline gives CDR1 KGHDR, CDR2 SFDVKD. CDR3 DNA: TGTGCCACCAGTGACCCACTAGCGGGAGCTGGGGAGCAGTTCTTC. This codes for CATSDPLAGAGEQFF.

The J gene is TRBJ1-4, the V gene TRBV30; tentative D call: TRBD1 (6 bases). The CDR3 extends over 14 amino acids. From germline, CDR1 is GTSNPN and CDR2 SVGIG (reference sequence). V lost 2 bases and J 4 bases, leaving 11 bases between the germline ends. The CDR3 DNA reads TGTGCCTGGAGTCGGGGGGCGATTAATGAAAAACTGTTTTTT. It codes for CAWSRGAINEKLFF.

J is TRBJ2-1 and V is TRBV18, with 13 positions matching TRBD2. Germline V gene sequence: CDR1 KGHSH, CDR2 LQKENI. The CDR3 length is 16 residues. Trimming at V came to 3 bases and at J to 9 bases, leaving 8 bases not matched to a gene. The CDR3 loop reads CASSPTGLAGSGEQFF. The CDR3 bases are TGTGCCAGCTCACCCACGGGACTAGCGGGAAGTGGTGAGCAGTTCTTC.

The CDR3 is CASSDLSSYEQYF. The CDR3 region has the DNA TGTGCCAGCAGCGATCTAAGCTCCTACGAGCAGTACTTC. This sequence joins TRBV7-2 and TRBJ2-7; D gene ambiguous. The ends were cut back, 5 bases at V and 0 bases at J, with 8 bases in the middle. The germline V gene encodes CDR1 SGHTA and CDR2 FQGNSA. The CDR3 totals 13 residues.

The chain employs TRBV7-6 and TRBJ2-3; D is unresolved. The CDR3 length is 12 residues. Germline V gene data show CDR1 as SGHVS and CDR2 as FNYEAQ. Trimming pared 3 bases from V and 7 bases from J, leaving 8 bases between. CDR3 nucleotide sequence: TGTGCCAGCAGCTTTCGAGGAAATACGCAGTATTTT. Its protein product is CASSFRGNTQYF.

The V and J genes are TRBV7-3 and TRBJ1-1, with TRBD1 identical over 9 bases. CDR3 length equals 14 residues. The V gene end was trimmed by 5 bases and the J gene end by 2 bases; junction bases not matched to a gene: 3. Germline V lookup: CDR1 SGHTA, CDR2 FQGTGA. CDR3 in DNA: TGTGCCAGCAGCCTGACAGGGGGAAACACTGAAGCTTTCTTT. Amino acid sequence: CASSLTGGNTEAFF.

CDR3 region: CSASNPSGSTRFHEQFF. The CDR3 DNA is TGCAGTGCTAGTAATCCTAGCGGGAGCACTCGTTTCCATGAGCAGTTCTTC. V usage is TRBV20-1 and J usage is TRBJ2-1; TRBD2 matches at 10 bases. CDR1 is DFQATT, CDR2 SNEGSKA, per germline (reference sequence). The CDR3 has 17 residues. Germline trimming cut 3 bases from V and 8 bases from J; bases unmatched to any gene: 16.

As concerns this clone: This same CDR3 is encoded by further DNA sequences in the sample. This chain links TRBV20-1 with TRBJ1-1; no definite D call. CDR1 and CDR2 (germline): DFQATT, SNEGSKA (reference sequence). The CDR3 sequence is 11 residues long. V gave up 3 bases and J gave up 5 bases, with 7 bases separating them. The CDR3 region is CSARRVTEAFF. CDR3 bases: TGCAGTGCTAGGAGAGTGACTGAAGCTTTCTTT.

The chain links TRBV18 to TRBJ1-2, with TRBD1 matching over 7 bases. This CDR3 region has 20 residues. The trim removed 3 bases at V and 3 bases at J, leaving 22 bases unmatched. The germline V gene has CDR1 KGHSH and CDR2 LQKENI. The CDR3 DNA follows: TGTGCCAGCTCACCCTTGCCGGGCAGACGAACAGGGGTTGAGGACTATGGCTACACCTTC. It is translated as CASSPLPGRRTGVEDYGYTF.

The CDR3 DNA follows: TGCGCCAGCAGCTTTGGGACAGGGGCCTATGGCTACACCTTC. Amino acid sequence: CASSFGTGAYGYTF. This rearrangement joins TRBV5-1 to TRBJ1-2; 10 positions match TRBD1. From germline, CDR1 is SGHRS and CDR2 YFSETQ. This CDR3 has 14 residues. V shed 2 bases, J shed 4 bases, and the junction held 2 bases outside the gene matches.

The chain joins TRBV29-1 to TRBJ1-5, with TRBD1 identical over 7 bases. This CDR3 is built from 13 residues. From germline, CDR1 is SQVTM and CDR2 ANQGSEA. The J segment lost 3 bases and the V segment lost 5 bases, leaving 4 bases of the junction unmatched. The CDR3 DNA reads as TGCAGCGTTCTTGGACAGGTCAATCAGCCCCAGCATTTT. Translated: CSVLGQVNQPQHF.